This T cell receptor (beta chain) was sequenced in a study of T cell responses to AZD1222 COVID-19 vaccine. Study details: Second-dose groups at about 4 or about 12 weeks were pooled.

In the case of this clone: Its antigen is undetermined.

Overall study results and limits: White British donors predominated, females outnumbered males, and clonal diversity was possibly underestimated. Targets within unmutated variant regions were reportedly found for nearly half of spike-specific TCRs. Spike regions recognized by vaccine-associated CD4 TCRs spanned the protein, led by 160-218 and 743-854.

The method was immunoSEQ multiplex PCR; TCRdb's version includes in-frame clones alone and lacks a portion of them. This sample has 90,000 to 120,000 clones, with around 87% found just once. From germline, CDR1 is LGHNA and CDR2 YNFKEQ. The CDR3 runs to 17 residues. Unmatched junction bases numbered 14, after V lost 4 bases and J lost 4 bases. Source: peripheral blood, taken on day 0 of AZD1222 vaccination. The source is an adult in good health. This sequence joins TRBV4-2 and TRBJ2-5, with 8 bases lining up with TRBD2. This CDR3 is CASSLGGAGLGVETQYF. CDR3 DNA: TGTGCCAGCAGCCTCGGGGGGGCGGGTTTAGGAGTAGAGACCCAGTACTTC.